These 31 T cell receptor beta chains came from one sample sequenced in a study of cytomegalovirus exposure and HLA in healthy donors. The PCR ran on 60 Vbeta and 13 Jbeta primers. Here immunoSEQ multiplex PCR was the method, and the copy in TCRdb shows in-frame clones only, minus some. Of 65,000 to 95,000 clones in the sample, around 77% were seen once. The sequencing sample was made of PBMCs. These receptors were obtained from a man aged 50-59 years in good health and CMV-seronegative.

This clone has only one observation. J is TRBJ1-5 and V is TRBV6-6; D remains ambiguous. From germline, CDR1 is MNHNY and CDR2 SVGAGI (reference sequence). The CDR3 totals 15 residues. V gave up 6 bases and J gave up 0 bases, with 12 bases separating them. CDR3 DNA sequence: TGTGCCAGCAGCTCAGGACTGATTAGCAATCAGCCCCAGCATTTT. This codes for CASSSGLISNQPQHF.

In this sample, this clone turned up once. The chain uses TRBV5-1 and TRBJ2-6, with 9 bases that match TRBD1. This CDR3 comprises 16 residues. The ends lost 4 bases at V and 2 bases at J; junction bases unmatched: 4. Per germline, CDR1 SGHRS and CDR2 YFSETQ. The CDR3, as DNA: TGCGCCAGCAGCACGGGACAGGGAGCTGGGGCCAACGTCCTGACTTTC. Amino acid sequence: CASSTGQGAGANVLTF.

The rearrangement joins TRBV2 to TRBJ2-7, with 8 bases fitting TRBD1. Unmatched junction bases numbered 10, after V lost 6 bases and J lost 3 bases. Germline V gene sequence: CDR1 SNHLY, CDR2 FYNNEI. The CDR3 sequence is 15 residues long. CDR3 amino acids: CASSGATGDHYEQYF. The CDR3 nucleotides are TGTGCCAGCAGCGGAGCGACAGGGGACCACTACGAGCAGTACTTC.

The chain uses TRBV10-3 and TRBJ2-7; D perhaps matches TRBD1 (6 bases). The germline V gene encodes CDR1 ENHRY and CDR2 SYGVKD. The V end lost 9 bases, the J end lost 1 base, and 16 bases lay between the germline ends. This CDR3 has 14 amino acids. As DNA, the CDR3 is TGTGCCATGTCAGGACAGCTCACTTCCTACGAGCAGTACTTC. Encoded protein: CAMSGQLTSYEQYF.

The chain carries TRBV28 and TRBJ1-1; TRBD1 might be the D (5 bases). The V end was cut by 4 bases, the J end by 4 bases, with 10 bases between. The CDR3 covers 13 residues. Germline CDR1 is MDHEN and CDR2 is SYDVKM. CDR3 DNA sequence: TGTGCCAGCAGTTCTCGGGGGAGCACTGAAGCTTTCTTT. Translation gives CASSSRGSTEAFF.

With respect to this clone: The junction differs from germline at one of its ends, possibly a read error. The rearrangement joins TRBV7-8 to TRBJ1-5; D ambiguous. The CDR3 loop spans 16 amino acids. Germline V gene lookup returns CDR1 SGHVS and CDR2 FQNEAQ. The CDR3 here is CASNLSGSSSNQPQHF. CDR3 coding DNA: TGTGCCAGCAACTTATCGGGGAGTTCGAGCAATCAGCCCCAGCATTTT.

This clone appeared a few times. The chain links TRBV10-3 to TRBJ2-7; 9 nucleotides line up with TRBD1. The CDR3 totals 16 residues. Germline V gene lookup returns CDR1 ENHRY and CDR2 SYGVKD. V was pared by 5 bases and J by 4 bases, with 12 bases of the junction left unmatched. CDR3 in DNA: TGTGCCATCAGTTCCCTCGGGACAGGGACCCCATACGAGCAGTACTTC. Translated, it gives CAISSLGTGTPYEQYF.

The chain has TRBV19 and TRBJ1-1; 9 positions agree with TRBD1. V lost 4 bases and J lost 5; bases outside the gene matches: 8. CDR1 and CDR2 from the germline V gene are LNHDA and SQIVND (reference sequence). The CDR3 has 15 residues. The CDR3 nucleotides are TGTGCCAGTAGTAGAACAGGGGGCGGAGTAACTGAAGCTTTCTTT. Amino acids: CASSRTGGGVTEAFF.

The chain couples TRBV2 to TRBJ1-1; D remains ambiguous. Germline V gene sequence: CDR1 SNHLY, CDR2 FYNNEI. V lost 5 bases and J lost 1, with 8 bases in between. The CDR3 contains 13 residues. The CDR3 sequence: CASSNSPNTEAFF. The CDR3 region has the DNA TGTGCCAGCAGTAACAGCCCGAACACTGAAGCTTTCTTT.

Only a few counts were recorded for this clone. This chain links TRBV2 with TRBJ2-3; no firm D call. This CDR3 region has 16 residues. Germline CDR1 SNHLY, CDR2 FYNNEI. The ends were cut back, 6 bases at V and 11 bases at J, with 27 bases in the middle. The CDR3: CASSAIDSWLPSRQYF. DNA of the CDR3: TGTGCCAGCAGCGCTATTGACTCTTGGCTCCCCTCTAGGCAGTATTTT.

The CDR3 region has the DNA TGTGCCAGCAGCCCGCCCGGGGGGCGGGGCACAGATACGCAGTATTTT. This codes for CASSPPGGRGTDTQYF. This rearrangement joins TRBV7-3 to TRBJ2-3, with a possible D match to TRBD2 (7 bases). The CDR3 consists of 16 residues. CDR1 is SGHTA, CDR2 FQGTGA, per germline. With 5 bases removed from V and 1 base from J, the gap between germline ends came to 16 bases.

This rearrangement joins TRBV2 to TRBJ2-3; 9 bases match TRBD2. This CDR3 is 16 amino acids long. The junction had 13 bases not matched to a gene; V was cut back by 4 bases and J by 8 bases. Looked up from germline, CDR1 is SNHLY and CDR2 is FYNNEI. The CDR3 DNA follows: TGTGCCAGCAGTGTTGTAATAGCGGGGGAAGGGGGTACGCAGTATTTT. As protein: CASSVVIAGEGGTQYF.

The chain couples TRBV18 to TRBJ2-7, with D perhaps TRBD1 (5 bases). In germline, CDR1 is KGHSH, CDR2 LQKENI. CDR3 size: 13 residues. V was cut by 3 bases and J by 6 bases, with 12 bases left in between. CDR3 loop: CASSPSPQGEQYF. In nucleotides, the CDR3 is TGTGCCAGCTCACCTTCGCCCCAGGGCGAGCAGTACTTC.

The CDR3 here is CASSLDRGRNEKLFF. CDR3 coding DNA: TGCGCCAGCAGCTTGGACAGGGGGCGGAATGAAAAACTGTTTTTT. The rearrangement joins TRBV5-1 to TRBJ1-4, with 9 bases that match TRBD1. CDR3 size: 15 residues. V lost 0 bases, J lost 5 bases, and 2 bases stayed unmatched. Looked up from germline, CDR1 is SGHRS and CDR2 is YFSETQ.

This rearrangement joins TRBV9 to TRBJ2-3; 9 bases fit TRBD1. The junction had 9 bases not matched to a gene; V was cut back by 3 bases and J by 1 base. The length of the CDR3 is 17 residues. CDR1 and CDR2 (germline): SGDLS, YYNGEE. CDR3 residues: CASSDPWTGVRTDTQYF. The CDR3 DNA reads as TGTGCCAGCAGCGATCCTTGGACAGGGGTCCGCACAGATACGCAGTATTTT.

The V call is TRBV6-5, the J call TRBJ1-2; the D gene is possibly TRBD1 (6 bases). The CDR3 is 15 amino acids. The germline CDR1 and CDR2 sequences are MNHEY and SVGAGI. The germline V and J ends were trimmed by 0 bases and 6 bases, with 14 bases remaining between them. The CDR3 DNA reads as TGTGCCAGCAGTTACTCGGTGGGAAGGGGGAATGGCTACACCTTC. Translating gives CASSYSVGRGNGYTF.

In DNA form, the CDR3 reads TGTGCCAGCAGCCCCAGACTAGCGGGGGACGAGCAGTACTTC. It specifies CASSPRLAGDEQYF. The gene calls are TRBV11-3 and TRBJ2-7; 12 bases fit TRBD2. V shed 5 bases, J shed 5 bases, and the junction held 4 bases outside the gene matches. Germline V lookup: CDR1 SGHNT, CDR2 YENEEA. The CDR3 has 14 residues.

The chain couples TRBV6-5 to TRBJ1-3; TRBD1 matches at 8 bases. V shed 0 bases and J 2 bases; nucleotides not matched to a gene: 0. Germline V gene data show CDR1 as MNHEY and CDR2 as SVGAGI. The CDR3 sequence is 15 residues long. The CDR3 sequence: CASSYSTGAGNTIYF. The CDR3 DNA sequence: TGTGCCAGCAGTTACTCGACAGGGGCTGGAAACACCATATATTTT.

The chain carries TRBV11-3 and TRBJ2-5; 9 positions agree with TRBD1. Germline CDR1 and CDR2: SGHNT and YENEEA. The CDR3 covers 14 residues. The junction had 7 bases not matched to a gene; V was cut back by 4 bases and J by 7 bases. This chain's CDR3 is CASSWDREGATQYF. For the CDR3, the DNA is TGTGCCAGCAGCTGGGACAGGGAGGGGGCGACCCAGTACTTC.

This clone was recorded only once. This rearrangement joins TRBV2 to TRBJ2-1, with D possibly being TRBD1 (6 bases). Germline values: CDR1 SNHLY, CDR2 FYNNEI. This CDR3 is built from 13 residues. Trimming pared 5 bases from V and 12 bases from J, leaving 17 bases between. This CDR3 reads CASSPDSRSVQFF. The CDR3 coding sequence is TGTGCCAGCAGTCCGGACAGTCGCAGCGTGCAGTTCTTC.

The rearrangement links TRBV7-9 to TRBJ2-5; TRBD2 aligns across 13 bases. The germline gives CDR1 SEHNR, CDR2 FQNEAQ (reference sequence). The CDR3 loop spans 16 amino acids. V lost 3 bases, J lost 5 bases, and 6 bases stayed unmatched. The CDR3 spells CASSFTSGGAGETQYF. The CDR3 DNA is TGTGCCAGCAGCTTTACTAGCGGGGGGGCCGGGGAGACCCAGTACTTC.

This chain connects TRBV7-3 to TRBJ1-1; 10 bases line up with TRBD1. This CDR3 region has 17 residues. The V segment lost 2 bases and the J segment 13 bases; nucleotides outside the gene matches: 19. Germline-derived CDR1 and CDR2 are SGHTA and FQGTGA. CDR3 nucleotides: TGTGCCAGCAGCTTATTTGGGCCCCGGCGCGGGACAGGGGTGAGTTTCTTT. It specifies CASSLFGPRRGTGVSFF.

DNA for the CDR3: TGTGCCAGCAGCCTTTATTCGGCCGAAGGGAGTTTGGGCAAATTCTTC. Protein product: CASSLYSAEGSLGKFF. J is TRBJ2-1 and V is TRBV7-8; tentatively, D is TRBD2 (5 bases). V lost 5 bases, J lost 16 bases, and 30 bases lay in between. Per the germline V gene, CDR1 is SGHVS and CDR2 is FQNEAQ. The CDR3 has 16 residues.

V is TRBV5-1 and J is TRBJ2-5; 8 bases line up with TRBD2. CDR3 length: 18 amino acids. The germline V gene has CDR1 SGHRS and CDR2 YFSETQ. V lost 4 bases to trimming and J lost 5 bases; unmatched junction nucleotides: 19. This chain's CDR3 is CASSARGSGESGRETQYF. In nucleotides, the CDR3 is TGCGCCAGCAGCGCGCGCGGTAGCGGGGAGTCGGGGAGGGAGACCCAGTACTTC. Combining the CDR3 with reference TRBV5-1 and TRBJ2-5 gives the whole variable domain KAGVTQTPRYLIKTRGQQVTLSCSPISGHRSVSWYQQTPGQGLQFLFEYFSETQRNKGNFPGRFSGRQFSNSRSEMNVSTLELGDSALYLCASSARGSGESGRETQYFGPGTRLLVL.

The rearrangement links TRBV6-1 to TRBJ1-5; 7 bases agree with TRBD1. Looked up from germline, CDR1 is MNHNS and CDR2 is SASEGT. The CDR3 is 15 amino acids. V lost 6 bases, J lost 3 bases, and 8 bases stayed unmatched. CDR3 sequence: CASRTIDRVNQPQHF. CDR3 bases: TGTGCCAGCAGGACGATAGACAGGGTCAATCAGCCCCAGCATTTT.

This chain connects TRBV9 to TRBJ2-5; the D is unclear. The germline V gene encodes CDR1 SGDLS and CDR2 YYNGEE. The V end was cut by 0 bases, the J end by 6 bases, with 6 bases between. The CDR3 extends over 12 amino acids. The CDR3 is CASSVVCKTQYF. CDR3 DNA: TGTGCCAGCAGCGTAGTTTGTAAGACCCAGTACTTC. Full variable domain (rest looked up from reference TRBV9 and TRBJ2-5): DSGVTQTPKHLITATGQRVTLRCSPRSGDLSVYWYQQSLDQGLQFLIQYYNGEERAKGNILERFSAQQFPDLHSELNLSSLELGDSALYFCASSVVCKTQYFGPGTRLLVL.

The rearrangement joins TRBV15 to TRBJ1-1; D not resolved. The germline CDR1 and CDR2 sequences are LNHNV and YYDKDF (reference sequence). The CDR3 is made up of 14 amino acids. V was pared by 0 bases and J by 8 bases, with 13 bases between. The CDR3 nucleotides read TGTGCCACCAGCAGAGATACTAAAGCCTGGGAAGCTTTCTTT. As protein: CATSRDTKAWEAFF.

The count of this clone is one. V and J are TRBV5-4 and TRBJ2-5; 8 bases fit TRBD2. The V segment lost 4 bases and the J segment 3 bases; nucleotides outside the gene matches: 5. Germline CDR1 reads SGHNT; CDR2 reads YYREEE (reference sequence). This CDR3 has 14 residues. In nucleotides, the CDR3 is TGTGCCAGCAGCGGGGGACTAGTGGAAGAGACCCAGTACTTC. Protein product: CASSGGLVEETQYF.

This chain joins TRBV1 and TRBJ2-5; the table assigns TRBD2, which was not confirmed against the DNA. TRBV1 is shown as a pseudogene. The CDR3 runs to 18 residues. The CDR3 reads CTSSLLHGGKLASETQYF. Here the CDR3 DNA reads TGCACCAGCAGCCTCCTCCATGGGGGGAAACTAGCTTCCGAGACCCAGTACTTC.

The chain couples TRBV7-2 to TRBJ1-1, with a possible D match to TRBD1 (6 bases). The germline V and J ends were trimmed by 2 bases and 11 bases, with 18 bases remaining between them. The CDR3 has 14 amino acids. Per the germline V gene, CDR1 is SGHTA and CDR2 is FQGNSA. CDR3 protein: CASSLTGPQGGAFF. CDR3 sequence (DNA): TGTGCCAGCAGCTTAACGGGACCACAGGGTGGCGCTTTCTTT.

The rearrangement joins TRBV6-1 to TRBJ1-2; 8 bases are a match to TRBD1. This CDR3 region has 16 residues. CDR1 and CDR2 from the germline V gene are MNHNS and SASEGT. Trimming cost V 2 bases and J 4 bases; bases outside gene matches: 9. DNA of the CDR3: TGTGCCAGCAGTGAACCGGGCAGGGGGCGATCCTATGGCTACACCTTC. Translation: CASSEPGRGRSYGYTF.